A single T cell receptor (beta chain) is shown here with its context. There are 14 residues in the CDR3. Germline V gene lookup returns CDR1 SGHAT and CDR2 FQNNGV. V dropped 0 bases and J dropped 4 bases, with 7 bases sitting between them. These data belong to a study of T cell responses to AZD1222 COVID-19 vaccine. Clones were sequenced by immunoSEQ multiplex PCR, and TCRdb holds only the in-frame ones, with some missing. This table holds roughly 180,000 clones, approximately 94% found once. The sequencing used peripheral blood, collected on day 0 of AZD1222 vaccination. This sequence was found in an adult in good health. This chain links TRBV11-2 with TRBJ2-1; D is possibly TRBD2 (6 bases). As DNA, the CDR3 is TGTGCCAGCAGCTTAGAGCGGGGTTACAATGAGCAGTTCTTC. It codes for CASSLERGYNEQFF.